The TCR beta chain under discussion was sequenced for a study of T cell repertoires in cytomegalovirus infection (dated 2019 in TCRdb). About the study as a whole: Recently identified HLA-C-restricted CMV epitopes, whose presentation resists viral immunomodulation, were targeted by peptide stimulations together with well-studied HLA-B-restricted epitopes. Donor HLA type was relevant to the analysis, as public TCR beta signatures indicated carriage of CMV infection together with the matching HLA type.

What the work shows at the level of the full study, not this receptor alone: The ex vivo response was dominated by HLA-C-restricted CMV-specific TCR beta clonotypes, and the single most frequent clonotype in two of eight donors was supplied by these HLA-C-restricted clonotypes. Cumulative frequency of public TCR beta family members discriminated carriers of CMV infection plus the relevant HLA type in this cohort and an independent 352-donor cohort.

The sample's treatment or condition label, decoded: in vitro stimulation with specific CMV peptide epitopes to enrich CMV-specific T cells. Notes on this clonotype: Its antigen is still unknown. Per-base quality was not reported, and no clone a single base away is much larger than it.

The sequencer was an Illumina HiSeq 1500. TCRdb passed the public sequencing reads through fastp at Q25 and MiXCR, retaining productive beta sequences. Under each unique CDR3 protein, matching rows form one entry showing the most common genes and DNA. The table for this sample lists around 69,000 distinct CDR3 sequences; 20% of them were counted only once. In total, the top ten clones hold approximately 61% of the sample. The origin of this receptor is a human donor in good health (CMV status not recorded). Some clones in this sample may be carry-over from other donors' samples. Here the sequenced sample was CD8+ T cells from cultured PBMCs, taken from culture after CMV antigen stimulation.

The encoded CDR3 is CASRPREGQGARGYTF. The DNA sequence is as follows: TGTGCCAGCAGACCCCGAGAGGGACAGGGGGCGAGGGGCTACACCTTC. The chain is assembled from TRBV5-4 and TRBJ1-2; 12 bases in between match TRBD1. CDR1 and CDR2 (SGHNT, YYREEE) derive from the germline V gene (reference sequence). The CDR3 has 16 amino acids, counting the end cysteine and phenylalanine. The entry retains the CDR3 DNA only, 48 bases that are in frame from base 1. V ends up 5 bases short and J 8 bases short, with an unmatched junction base count of 13.